One sample yielded the 20 T cell receptor beta chains listed below, sequenced in a study of shared clonotypes between healthy human individuals. Only CD45RO-negative cells positively selected for CCR7 counted as naive CD8 cells, so terminally differentiated effector memory CD45RA+ cells were excluded. TCRdb's table, derived via immunoSEQ multiplex PCR, lists solely in-frame clones and lacks some. The sample holds roughly 2.1 million clones, about 93% seen once. Sequenced: naive CD8+ T cells from PBMCs. The source is a young man in good health. Some clones in this sample may be carry-over from other donors' samples.

The chain employs TRBV2 and TRBJ2-7; maybe TRBD2 (6 bases). The germline CDR1 and CDR2 sequences are SNHLY and FYNNEI. The CDR3 is made up of 14 amino acids. V was trimmed by 7 bases and J by 6 bases, leaving 19 bases between them. The CDR3 DNA follows: TGTGCCAGCAATTCCCCCGGGCGGGGTCGCGAGCAGTACTTC. Its translation: CASNSPGRGREQYF.

This clone turned up a few times. This same CDR3 is encoded by further DNA sequences in the sample. This chain joins TRBV27 and TRBJ1-2, with 8 bases lining up with TRBD1. CDR1 and CDR2 from the germline V gene are MNHEY and SMNVEV (reference sequence). With 6 bases clipped from V and 2 bases from J, the junction kept 5 bases outside the gene matches. The CDR3 is 14 residues long. For the CDR3, the DNA is TGTGCCAGCAGCCTAAGACAGGGGAACTATGGCTACACCTTC. Encoded protein: CASSLRQGNYGYTF.

The chain employs TRBV27 and TRBJ2-7, with 10 positions matching TRBD1. In germline, CDR1 is MNHEY, CDR2 SMNVEV (reference sequence). CDR3 length equals 15 residues. Trimming cost V 4 bases and J 5 bases; bases outside gene matches: 8. Here the CDR3 DNA reads TGTGCCAGCAGTTATGAGGGGACAGGGGTCAACGAGCAGTACTTC. This translates into CASSYEGTGVNEQYF.

This clone was recorded once. V is TRBV28 and J is TRBJ1-4; D not resolved. The CDR3 runs 15 residues. Germline-derived CDR1 and CDR2 are MDHEN and SYDVKM. The ends were cut back, 5 bases at V and 2 bases at J, with 12 bases in the middle. Written as DNA, the CDR3 is TGTGCCAGCAGTCCATCAACGGGGACTAATGAAAAACTGTTTTTT. This codes for CASSPSTGTNEKLFF.

The V gene is TRBV6-1, the J gene TRBJ2-7; 7 bases map to TRBD1. Germline assignment: CDR1 MNHNS and CDR2 SASEGT. The J segment lost 3 bases and the V segment lost 4 bases, leaving 6 bases of the junction unmatched. The CDR3 spans 14 residues. CDR3: CASSVRDSGYEQYF. CDR3 nucleotides: TGTGCCAGCAGTGTACGGGACAGCGGCTACGAGCAGTACTTC.

Points on this clone: Within the sample, other DNA sequences also encode this same CDR3. This sequence joins TRBV9 and TRBJ2-7; 12 bases fit TRBD2. The CDR3 runs 15 residues. The V gene end was trimmed by 0 bases and the J gene end by 4 bases; junction bases not matched to a gene: 2. Germline V CDR1 and CDR2: SGDLS, YYNGEE. In nucleotides, the CDR3 is TGTGCCAGCAGCGTAGGACTAGCGGGAGTGTACGAGCAGTACTTC. This encodes CASSVGLAGVYEQYF.

This rearrangement joins TRBV2 to TRBJ2-7; D might be TRBD1 (6 bases). The CDR3 has 17 amino acids. CDR1 is SNHLY, CDR2 FYNNEI, per germline. V gave up 5 bases and J gave up 3 bases, with 23 bases separating them. The CDR3 region has the DNA TGTGCCAGCAGTACTCCTCCGACAGGTGTATGGGACTACGAGCAGTACTTC. Translated, it gives CASSTPPTGVWDYEQYF.

This chain connects TRBV28 to TRBJ2-7; D is tentatively TRBD1 or TRBD2 (5 bases each). The CDR3 extends over 15 amino acids. V lost 6 bases to trimming and J lost 3 bases, with 18 bases between them. In germline, CDR1 is MDHEN, CDR2 SYDVKM. In DNA form, the CDR3 reads TGTGCCAGCAGAAACCGGGACCCTAGGGTCTACGAGCAGTACTTC. It translates to CASRNRDPRVYEQYF.

This chain connects TRBV21-1 to TRBJ1-1. TRBV21-1 corresponds to a pseudogene. This CDR3 region has 18 residues. The CDR3 loop is CASSKLRGLQGRATEAFF. CDR3 nucleotides: TGTGCCAGCAGCAAACTCCGGGGGTTGCAAGGGAGGGCGACTGAAGCTTTCTTT.

This clone was observed once. J is TRBJ2-2 and V is TRBV29-1, with TRBD2 identical over 10 bases. The junction had 3 bases not matched to a gene; V was cut back by 4 bases and J by 7 bases. This CDR3 comprises 13 residues. Germline V CDR1 and CDR2: SQVTM, ANQGSEA. The CDR3 loop is CSVVAGGGGELFF. Written as DNA, the CDR3 is TGCAGCGTTGTAGCGGGAGGCGGCGGGGAGCTGTTTTTT.

This chain uses TRBV10-3 with TRBJ1-5; D may be TRBD1 (6 bases). Trimming stripped 3 bases from V and 6 bases from J, with 9 bases between. Germline lookup yields CDR1 ENHRY and CDR2 SYGVKD. The CDR3 sequence is 13 residues long. CDR3 coding DNA: TGTGCCATCAGTGAACAGGGTACTCAGCCCCAGCATTTT. Translating gives CAISEQGTQPQHF.

The chain combines TRBV7-6 with TRBJ2-1, with 7 bases aligning to TRBD2. Unmatched junction bases numbered 8, after V lost 4 bases and J lost 8 bases. Germline assignment: CDR1 SGHVS and CDR2 FNYEAQ. The CDR3 spans 14 residues. The CDR3 DNA is TGTGCCAGCAGCTCGACTAGGGAGGGAGATGAGCAGTTCTTC. Amino acids: CASSSTREGDEQFF.

V and J are TRBV9 and TRBJ1-1; no clear D gene. The V and J ends lost 4 bases and 5 bases respectively, with 12 bases between them. CDR1 and CDR2 from the germline V gene are SGDLS and YYNGEE. This CDR3 has 13 residues. The CDR3 nucleotides are TGTGCCAGCAGCCCTAGGCGAGGTACTGAAGCTTTCTTT. It is translated as CASSPRRGTEAFF.

This clone has just one count. The genes are TRBV5-5 and TRBJ1-4; possibly TRBD1 for D (5 bases). The V end was cut by 6 bases, the J end by 1 base, with 19 bases between. CDR3 length equals 17 residues. The germline CDR1 and CDR2 sequences are SGHKS and YYEKEE (reference sequence). CDR3 protein: CASTLDMWVETNEKLFF. For the CDR3, the DNA is TGTGCCAGCACCCTGGACATGTGGGTTGAAACTAATGAAAAACTGTTTTTT.

CDR3 in amino acids: CASSLTRTGSGNTIYF. CDR3 coding DNA: TGTGCCAGCAGTTTAACTAGGACAGGGTCAGGAAACACCATATATTTT. This chain joins TRBV27 and TRBJ1-3; TRBD1 aligns across 8 bases. The CDR3 consists of 16 residues. CDR1 and CDR2 from the germline V gene are MNHEY and SMNVEV (reference sequence). V lost 2 bases, J lost 4 bases, and 7 bases stayed unmatched.

The chain carries TRBV29-1 and TRBJ2-1; TRBD2 matches 7 bases. CDR1 is SQVTM and CDR2 is ANQGSEA in the germline V gene. CDR3 length: 15 residues. Germline trimming cut 6 bases from V and 7 bases from J; bases unmatched to any gene: 15. This CDR3 is CSVVGLADLWNEQFF. The CDR3, as DNA: TGCAGCGTCGTGGGGCTAGCGGACCTCTGGAATGAGCAGTTCTTC.

This rearrangement joins TRBV14 to TRBJ2-7, with 9 bases aligning to TRBD2. The germline V gene has CDR1 SGHDN and CDR2 FVKESK. The CDR3 runs to 18 residues. Trimming cost V 1 base and J 0 bases; bases outside gene matches: 10. The CDR3 coding sequence is TGTGCCAGCAGCCAAGTTCGTAGCGGGGGACCAAACTCCTACGAGCAGTACTTC. Translation: CASSQVRSGGPNSYEQYF.

This chain uses TRBV28 with TRBJ2-5; D possibly uses TRBD1 or TRBD2 (5 bases each). With 2 bases removed from V and 2 bases from J, the gap between germline ends came to 12 bases. The CDR3 totals 15 residues. Looked up from germline, CDR1 is MDHEN and CDR2 is SYDVKM. The CDR3 reads CASSLGDASQETQYF. In nucleotides, the CDR3 is TGTGCCAGCAGTTTAGGGGACGCTTCACAAGAGACCCAGTACTTC.

The genes are TRBV7-3 and TRBJ2-1; D may be TRBD1 (6 bases). The V and J ends lost 5 bases and 2 bases respectively, with 16 bases between them. CDR3 length: 16 residues. Germline loops: CDR1 SGHTA, CDR2 FQGTGA. The DNA of the CDR3 is TGTGCCAGCAGCCCGTTCACAGGGAATCCCTACAATGAGCAGTTCTTC. Its protein is CASSPFTGNPYNEQFF.

CDR3 in DNA: TGTGCCAGCAGTTCCTCTAGCGGTCGACCCTCCTACGAGCAGTACTTC. Encoded protein: CASSSSSGRPSYEQYF. This rearrangement joins TRBV27 to TRBJ2-7, with 7 bases matching TRBD2. The V gene's germline CDR1 is MNHEY and CDR2 SMNVEV (reference sequence). V shed 4 bases, J shed 0 bases, and the junction held 9 bases outside the gene matches. This CDR3 has 16 residues.